This TCR beta chain comes out of a study of siplizumab effects on memory and regulatory T cells. Findings and caveats of the study: An assignable naive or memory phenotype was lacking in roughly 75-97% of proliferating CD4+ or CD8+ clones. The mapping of alloreactive clones to unstimulated subsets covered only a minor fraction of them. Siplizumab conditions gave an average of around 65% Treg-derived mappable alloreactive CD4+ clones, versus around 26% for controls.

This table comes from immunoSEQ multiplex PCR, and its TCRdb copy is limited to in-frame clones, with some not included. Counted here are some 81,000 clones, roughly 94% occurring once; the ten biggest clones make up less than 20%. In regard to this clone: Its antigen is undetermined.

Germline lookup yields CDR1 MGHRA and CDR2 YSYEKL. J lost 1 base, V lost 4 bases, and 1 base had no gene match. The CDR3 loop spans 14 amino acids. The sequencing sample was made of CD8+ T cells sorted from blood. The TCR was taken from a human donor in good health. The chain carries TRBV4-1 and TRBJ2-3, with TRBD1 identical over 8 bases. CDR3 in amino acids: CASSPDRGTDTQYF. CDR3 in DNA: TGCGCCAGCAGCCCGGACAGGGGCACAGATACGCAGTATTTT.